This entry lists 14 T cell receptor beta chains sequenced from one sample in a study of cytomegalovirus exposure and HLA in healthy donors (dated 2017 in TCRdb). The library came from the immunoSEQ multiplex PCR assay. For the multiplex PCR, a mixture combining 60 forward primers for TCR Vbeta segments and 13 reverse primers for TCR Jbeta segments was used. TCRdb provides this immuneACCESS table in a form limited to in-frame rearrangements. Some clones are lacking; in checked studies, under half of them reflect an unresolved V gene, and why the rest are absent is not known. This sample comprises about 190,000 clones, roughly four fifths of them detected only once. The ten biggest clones cover 1.5% to 2% of the sample. The sequenced sample was PBMCs. These TCRs come from a man younger than 35 in good health and CMV-seronegative.

The gene calls are TRBV28 and TRBJ1-5, with TRBD1 identical over 10 bases. V gave up 5 bases and J gave up 6 bases; unmatched junction bases: 13. The CDR3 runs 17 residues. The germline gives CDR1 MDHEN, CDR2 SYDVKM. The CDR3, as DNA: TGTGCCAGCAGTCTGGGACGGGGACAGGGGATTGGTCAGCCCCAGCATTTT. It is translated as CASSLGRGQGIGQPQHF.

V usage is TRBV9 and J usage is TRBJ2-1; 14 bases map to TRBD2. This CDR3 has 19 residues. The germline gives CDR1 SGDLS, CDR2 YYNGEE. Trimming removed 4 bases from V and 7 bases from J; junction bases left unmatched: 16. The CDR3 DNA reads as TGTGCCAGCAGCCCTCTGGGACTAGCGGGAGAAGGGAAGGGGAATGAGCAGTTCTTC. This gives the protein CASSPLGLAGEGKGNEQFF.

Only a few counts were recorded for this clone. V and J are TRBV28 and TRBJ1-5; TRBD1 aligns across 9 bases. The ends lost 2 bases at V and 5 bases at J; junction bases unmatched: 4. This CDR3 comprises 15 residues. Germline CDR1 MDHEN, CDR2 SYDVKM. In DNA form, the CDR3 reads TGTGCCAGCAGTTTAGGGACAGGGAATCATCAGCCCCAGCATTTT. Protein: CASSLGTGNHQPQHF. The complete variable domain, with remaining parts taken from reference TRBV28 and TRBJ1-5, reads DVKVTQSSRYLVKRTGEKVFLECVQDMDHENMFWYRQDPGLGLRLIYFSYDVKMKEKGDIPEGYSVSREKKERFSLILESASTNQTSMYLCASSLGTGNHQPQHFGDGTRLSIL.

This chain joins TRBV2 and TRBJ1-5, with D possibly TRBD1 on 6 matching bases. The CDR3 covers 13 residues. V gave up 8 bases and J gave up 1 base, with 9 bases separating them. From germline, CDR1 is SNHLY and CDR2 FYNNEI. DNA for the CDR3: TGTGCCAGCCAGGGGCCCAGCAATCAGCCCCAGCATTTT. It yields the protein CASQGPSNQPQHF.

The CDR3 sequence: CASSVGTSGSFEQYF. In DNA form, the CDR3 reads TGTGCCAGCAGCGTAGGGACTAGCGGGAGTTTTGAGCAGTACTTC. The gene calls are TRBV9 and TRBJ2-7; TRBD2 agrees at 13 bases. The CDR3 consists of 15 residues. Germline V gene lookup returns CDR1 SGDLS and CDR2 YYNGEE. V trimming: 0 bases; J trimming: 7 bases; junction bases outside the gene matches: 4.

The chain combines TRBV5-1 with TRBJ2-5; 7 bases align to TRBD1. This CDR3 is built from 18 residues. V gave up 1 base and J gave up 5 bases; unmatched junction bases: 17. In germline, CDR1 is SGHRS, CDR2 YFSETQ. The CDR3 spells CASSLIPTNRGYTETQYF. CDR3 DNA sequence: TGCGCCAGCAGCTTGATCCCTACAAACAGGGGTTACACGGAGACCCAGTACTTC.

V and J are TRBV4-3 and TRBJ2-1, with 7 bases identical to TRBD2. CDR3 size: 17 residues. After removal of 1 base from V and 6 bases from J, the junction contained 12 bases not matched to a gene. CDR1 is LGHNA, CDR2 YSLEER, per germline. The CDR3 loop reads CASSQVPGGSGINEQFF. The CDR3 nucleotides are TGCGCCAGCAGCCAAGTCCCGGGCGGGAGCGGGATCAATGAGCAGTTCTTC.

The rearrangement uses TRBV7-9 and TRBJ1-1, with D perhaps TRBD1 (5 bases). The CDR3 covers 16 residues. The V end lost 1 base, the J end lost 3 bases, and 15 bases lay between the germline ends. Per the germline V gene, CDR1 is SEHNR and CDR2 is FQNEAQ (reference sequence). The CDR3 spells CASSLEKGWGDTEAFF. The CDR3 region has the DNA TGTGCCAGCAGCTTAGAAAAGGGGTGGGGGGACACTGAAGCTTTCTTT.

The V and J genes are TRBV5-5 and TRBJ2-3; D gene uncertain. Trimming took off 0 bases at V and 5 bases at J, with 10 bases between the two ends. Germline CDR1 and CDR2: SGHKS and YYEKEE (reference sequence). This CDR3 has 14 amino acids. The CDR3 reads CASSLGVAEDTQYF. The CDR3 DNA follows: TGTGCCAGCAGCTTGGGGGTAGCAGAAGATACGCAGTATTTT. Combining the CDR3 with reference TRBV5-5 and TRBJ2-3 gives the whole variable domain DAGVTQSPTHLIKTRGQQVTLRCSPISGHKSVSWYQQVLGQGPQFIFQYYEKEERGRGNFPDRFSARQFPNYSSELNVNALLLGDSALYLCASSLGVAEDTQYFGPGTRLTVL.

V is TRBV4-2 and J is TRBJ2-1; 8 positions agree with TRBD2. Germline CDR1 is LGHNA and CDR2 is YNFKEQ. This CDR3 contains 17 residues. After removal of 1 base from V and 3 bases from J, the junction contained 8 bases not matched to a gene. This chain's CDR3 is CASSQGGGSGGYNEQFF. The DNA of the CDR3 is TGTGCCAGCAGCCAAGGGGGGGGAAGCGGGGGCTACAATGAGCAGTTCTTC.

V usage is TRBV6-1 and J usage is TRBJ2-5; TRBD2 matches 11 bases. The ends lost 8 bases at V and 0 bases at J; junction bases unmatched: 5. This CDR3 contains 15 residues. Looked up from germline, CDR1 is MNHNS and CDR2 is SASEGT. DNA of the CDR3: TGTGCCAGCGGCACTAGCGGGGGTTACCAAGAGACCCAGTACTTC. Translating gives CASGTSGGYQETQYF.

There are a few counts of this clone. The genes are TRBV10-3 and TRBJ1-4; D is possibly TRBD1 (6 bases). Germline V lookup: CDR1 ENHRY, CDR2 SYGVKD. The length of the CDR3 is 15 residues. Trimming pared 0 bases from V and 5 bases from J, leaving 10 bases between. The DNA of the CDR3 is TGTGCCATCAGTGAGTCGCCAGGGGAAAATGAAAAACTGTTTTTT. Translating gives CAISESPGENEKLFF.

The chain uses TRBV7-2 and TRBJ2-5; 12 positions match TRBD1. There are 20 residues in the CDR3. V gave up 0 bases and J gave up 5 bases; unmatched junction bases: 16. The V gene's germline CDR1 is SGHTA and CDR2 FQGNSA. CDR3 protein: CASSLAGGTGGLNWRETQYF. Here the CDR3 DNA reads TGTGCCAGCAGCTTAGCGGGTGGGACAGGGGGCCTTAATTGGAGGGAGACCCAGTACTTC. Looking up the rest from reference TRBV7-2 and TRBJ2-5 gives the full variable domain: GAGVSQSPSNKVTEKGKDVELRCDPISGHTALYWYRQSLGQGLEFLIYFQGNSAPDKSGLPSDRFSAERTGGSVSTLTIQRTQQEDSAVYLCASSLAGGTGGLNWRETQYFGPGTRLLVL.

The chain carries TRBV7-9 and TRBJ2-7, with D perhaps matching TRBD2 (6 bases). The CDR3 spans 14 residues. The germline CDR1 and CDR2 sequences are SEHNR and FQNEAQ (reference sequence). V lost 8 bases and J 2 bases, leaving 16 bases between the germline ends. The DNA of the CDR3 is TGTGCCAGCTCCTCCGGGACTCTACCCTACGAGCAGTACTTC. Protein: CASSSGTLPYEQYF.